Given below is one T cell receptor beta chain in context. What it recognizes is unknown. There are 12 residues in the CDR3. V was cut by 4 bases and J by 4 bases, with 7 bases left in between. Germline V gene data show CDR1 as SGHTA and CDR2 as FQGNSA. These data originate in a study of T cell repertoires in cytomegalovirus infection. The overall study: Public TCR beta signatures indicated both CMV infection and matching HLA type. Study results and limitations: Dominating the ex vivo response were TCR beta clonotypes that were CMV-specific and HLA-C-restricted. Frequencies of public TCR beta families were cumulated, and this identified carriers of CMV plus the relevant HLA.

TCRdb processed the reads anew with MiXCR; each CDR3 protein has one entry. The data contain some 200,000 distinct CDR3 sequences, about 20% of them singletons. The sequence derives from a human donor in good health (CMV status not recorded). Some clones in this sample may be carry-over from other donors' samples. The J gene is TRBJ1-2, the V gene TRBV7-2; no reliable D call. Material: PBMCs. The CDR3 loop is CASSSQVYGYTF. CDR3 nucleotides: TGTGCCAGCAGCTCCCAGGTCTATGGCTACACCTTC.